The next 23 T cell receptor beta chains were all read from a single sample in a study of low-dose radiotherapy and immunotherapy resistance in tumors. With TRAV- and TRBV-specific primers, first-strand cDNA was made, covering the alpha and beta chains. The PCR that amplified TCRs ran for approximately 18 cycles, relying on a constant-region primer and a V-primer adapter. MiXCR, applied by TCRdb to the reads, yields one record per CDR3 protein. Here the sample spans around 100,000 distinct CDR3 sequences, more than 20% being singletons. As to time point: after trial treatment. The treatment denotes: LDRT plus nivolumab, ipilimumab, low-dose cyclophosphamide and aspirin (RACIN trial). Material: PBMCs, obtained after low-dose radiotherapy plus immunotherapy. The source of these receptors is a male donor with prostate cancer.

This clonotype has just a few counts. The chain combines TRBV3-1 with TRBJ1-4; tentatively, D is TRBD1 (5 bases). V lost 0 bases and J lost 0, with 14 bases in between. This CDR3 spans 18 amino acids. Germline CDR1 and CDR2: LGHDT and YNNKEL (reference sequence). The CDR3 nucleotides are TGTGCCAGCAGCCAAGAGGTTTTTGGGGCTTCAACTAATGAAAAACTGTTTTTT. Translation gives CASSQEVFGASTNEKLFF.

A word on this clonotype: The limits of the CDR3 on the DNA are not certain, so only TCRdb's listed CDR3 is given. The V and J genes are TRBV5-1 and TRBJ2-2; TRBD1, the D gene given by the table, was not confirmed from the DNA. Germline V CDR1 and CDR2: SGHRS, YFSETQ. The CDR3 length is 14 residues, termini included. Here the CDR3 reads CASSSEGTGELFFF.

This clonotype was counted at least ten times. The J gene is TRBJ2-5, the V gene TRBV7-9; tentatively, D is TRBD1 or TRBD2 (5 bases each). CDR1 and CDR2 from the germline V gene are SEHNR and FQNEAQ (reference sequence). CDR3 length: 14 amino acids. The V end lost 5 bases, the J end lost 5 bases, and 15 bases lay between the germline ends. The CDR3 sequence is CASSPGAVRETQYF. CDR3 DNA: TGTGCCAGCAGCCCCGGGGCTGTTCGGGAGACCCAGTACTTC.

The table lists this clonotype with a few counts. This chain connects TRBV29-1 to TRBJ1-5; TRBD1 agrees at 7 bases. V lost 8 bases and J lost 4; bases outside the gene matches: 8. The length of the CDR3 is 13 residues. CDR1 is SQVTM, CDR2 ANQGSEA, per germline. The CDR3 sequence: CSPGQKTNQPQHF. The CDR3 DNA is TGCAGCCCGGGACAGAAGACTAATCAGCCCCAGCATTTT.

In this sample, this clonotype turned up many times. The CDR3 is CASSPRDGGEKLFF. Here the CDR3 DNA reads TGTGCCAGCAGCCCTCGGGACGGGGGCGAAAAACTGTTTTTT. The gene calls are TRBV7-9 and TRBJ1-4; perhaps TRBD1 as D (6 bases). Germline CDR1 reads SEHNR; CDR2 reads FQNEAQ (reference sequence). Trimming took off 5 bases at V and 8 bases at J, with 15 bases between the two ends. The CDR3 extends over 14 amino acids.

This clonotype was counted at least ten times. CDR3 nucleotide sequence: TGTGCCAGCAGTGAAGAGGACAGCTCCTACAATGAGCAGTTCTTC. It is translated as CASSEEDSSYNEQFF. The genes are TRBV6-2 or TRBV6-3 and TRBJ2-1, with D maybe TRBD1 (6 bases). V lost 5 bases to trimming and J lost 0 bases, with 11 bases between them. This CDR3 has 15 residues. Germline V gene sequence: CDR1 MNHEY, CDR2 SVGEGT.

CDR3 in amino acids: CASSPGLAGGPDTQYF. The CDR3 DNA is TGTGCCAGCAGCCCAGGACTAGCGGGGGGGCCAGATACGCAGTATTTT. The chain carries TRBV7-3 and TRBJ2-3, with 15 nucleotides matching TRBD2. Germline assignment: CDR1 SGHTA and CDR2 FQGTGA. V lost 5 bases, J lost 4 bases, and 4 bases stayed unmatched. The CDR3 has 16 amino acids.

This clonotype was recorded many times. The chain is built from TRBV6-1 and TRBJ2-7, with TRBD1 identical over 11 bases. The CDR3 sequence is 15 residues long. In germline, CDR1 is MNHNS, CDR2 SASEGT. With 5 bases clipped from V and 4 bases from J, the junction kept 7 bases outside the gene matches. DNA of the CDR3: TGTGCCAGCAGTCGAGGGACAGGGGGTTCTTACGAGCAGTACTTC. Residues: CASSRGTGGSYEQYF.

In its sample, this clonotype was seen many times. J is TRBJ1-1 and V is TRBV7-9; D is uncertain. Trimming took 2 bases from V and 4 from J, leaving 8 bases between them. The CDR3 runs to 13 residues. Germline CDR1 and CDR2: SEHNR and FQNEAQ (reference sequence). This CDR3 reads CASSLTAVTEAFF. CDR3 DNA: TGTGCCAGCAGCTTAACGGCGGTCACTGAAGCTTTCTTT.

This clonotype was counted ten times or more. The genes are TRBV4-1 and TRBJ1-1, with D perhaps matching TRBD1 (5 bases). The V and J ends lost 3 bases and 1 base respectively, with 9 bases between them. The CDR3 covers 14 residues. The germline CDR1 and CDR2 sequences are MGHRA and YSYEKL. CDR3 sequence reads: CASSHQQENTEAFF. CDR3 DNA sequence: TGCGCCAGCAGCCACCAACAGGAGAACACTGAAGCTTTCTTT.

This clonotype was detected ten times or more. This chain connects TRBV21-1 to TRBJ1-2; the table's D call of TRBD1 was not tested on the DNA. TRBV21-1 is designated a pseudogene. The CDR3 covers 16 residues. CDR3 nucleotide sequence: TGTGCCAGCAGCAGCGCCGGGACAGGGTTTAACTATGGCTACACCTTC. Its translation: CASSSAGTGFNYGYTF.

At least ten counts were recorded for this clonotype. The J gene is TRBJ1-2, the V gene TRBV19, with no clear D. V lost 1 base to trimming and J lost 8 bases, with 11 bases between them. Germline CDR1 reads LNHDA; CDR2 reads SQIVND (reference sequence). The CDR3 totals 13 residues. The CDR3 nucleotides read TGTGCCAGTAGTATAGCCGCCGGTGCCGGCTACACCTTC. It is translated as CASSIAAGAGYTF.

This clonotype has ten or more counts. The V call is TRBV10-3, the J call TRBJ2-7, with a possible D match to TRBD2 (5 bases). The germline V and J ends were trimmed by 8 bases and 0 bases, with 14 bases remaining between them. Germline V CDR1 and CDR2: ENHRY, SYGVKD. The CDR3 loop spans 14 amino acids. CDR3 loop: CAISPEGGSYEQYF. The DNA of the CDR3 is TGTGCCATCTCCCCTGAGGGTGGCTCCTACGAGCAGTACTTC.

This clonotype was recorded many times. The V and J genes are TRBV30 and TRBJ2-7; TRBD2 matches 12 bases. CDR3 length: 12 amino acids. Germline CDR1 reads GTSNPN; CDR2 reads SVGIG (reference sequence). The V gene end was trimmed by 1 base and the J gene end by 12 bases; junction bases not matched to a gene: 4. The CDR3 sequence is CAWSETSGGPYF. CDR3 DNA: TGTGCCTGGAGTGAGACTAGCGGGGGCCCGTACTTC.

There are many counts of this clonotype. This rearrangement joins TRBV11-1 to TRBJ1-4; no definite D call. The V end was cut by 3 bases, the J end by 4 bases, with 15 bases between. Germline CDR1 SGHAT, CDR2 FQDESV (reference sequence). The CDR3 extends over 16 amino acids. Here the CDR3 reads CASSFGVSADNEKLFF. CDR3 DNA: TGTGCCAGCAGCTTTGGAGTCTCGGCAGATAATGAAAAACTGTTTTTT.

This clonotype was detected ten times or more. The chain employs TRBV24-1 and TRBJ2-5, with D possibly TRBD1 on 6 matching bases. Germline V gene lookup returns CDR1 KGHDR and CDR2 SFDVKD. The CDR3 has 15 amino acids. V gave up 9 bases and J gave up 2 bases, with 18 bases separating them. Here the CDR3 reads CATSPAGVGQETQYF. CDR3 bases: TGTGCCACCTCCCCGGCAGGGGTTGGACAAGAGACCCAGTACTTC.

The sample holds many counts of this clonotype. V gene TRBV6-9 combines with J gene TRBJ1-6, with unresolved D. Between the trimmed V and J ends, which lost 0 bases and 3 bases, there was a span of 15 bases. From germline, CDR1 is MNHGY and CDR2 SVAAGI. The CDR3 has 18 residues. CDR3: CASSYSSGSGSYNSPLHF. The CDR3 nucleotides are TGTGCCAGCAGTTATTCGAGCGGTTCGGGAAGCTATAATTCACCCCTCCACTTT.

This clonotype has a count of ten or more. The chain carries TRBV20-1 and TRBJ2-3; TRBD1 or TRBD2 may be the D gene (5 bases each). Trimming shortened V by 0 bases and J by 1 base, and 8 bases separated the two germline ends. This CDR3 has 14 residues. Germline CDR1 DFQATT, CDR2 SNEGSKA (reference sequence). The CDR3 spells CSARDRGGTDTQYF. In DNA form, the CDR3 reads TGCAGTGCTAGAGATCGGGGCGGCACAGATACGCAGTATTTT.

The gene calls are TRBV27 and TRBJ2-3; D unresolved. Deletions cut 3 bases from V and 1 base from J, with 5 bases between. The CDR3 is 13 residues long. The germline gives CDR1 MNHEY, CDR2 SMNVEV (reference sequence). The CDR3 spells CASSLVGTDTQYF. CDR3 coding DNA: TGTGCCAGCAGTTTGGTTGGCACAGATACGCAGTATTTT.

The rearrangement joins TRBV4-3 to TRBJ1-4; D gene uncertain. The CDR3 has 14 residues. Trimming took 1 base from V and 0 from J, leaving 3 bases between them. Germline V gene lookup returns CDR1 LGHNA and CDR2 YSLEER. The DNA for the CDR3 is TGCGCCAGCAGCCAAGTTGCAACTAATGAAAAACTGTTTTTT. Translated, it gives CASSQVATNEKLFF.

The sample holds many counts of this clonotype. The chain recombines TRBV29-1 with TRBJ2-7; TRBD1 matches 8 bases. The CDR3 runs 14 residues. Trimming cost V 2 bases and J 5 bases; bases outside gene matches: 8. CDR1 SQVTM and CDR2 ANQGSEA come from the germline V gene. The CDR3 nucleotides are TGCAGCGTTGAACAGACAGGGGTGCTGGACGAGCAGTACTTC. Translating gives CSVEQTGVLDEQYF.

This clonotype was found many times. The chain uses TRBV7-9 and TRBJ1-5, with a weak D call TRBD1 (5 bases). V gave up 4 bases and J gave up 5 bases, with 15 bases separating them. CDR1 is SEHNR and CDR2 is FQNEAQ in the germline V gene (reference sequence). The CDR3 contains 15 residues. The CDR3 here is CASSSTLKQDQPQHF. The DNA for the CDR3 is TGTGCCAGCAGCTCCACACTGAAACAGGATCAGCCCCAGCATTTT.

A few counts support this clonotype. This rearrangement joins TRBV20-1 to TRBJ2-1; D could derive from TRBD1 or TRBD2 (6 bases each). The V and J ends lost 2 bases and 2 bases respectively, with 19 bases between them. Germline V lookup: CDR1 DFQATT, CDR2 SNEGSKA (reference sequence). The CDR3 sequence is 17 residues long. The CDR3, as DNA: TGCAGTGCTAGACCCCCGGGGGCCAGTTGGGCCTACAATGAGCAGTTCTTC. This sequence encodes CSARPPGASWAYNEQFF.